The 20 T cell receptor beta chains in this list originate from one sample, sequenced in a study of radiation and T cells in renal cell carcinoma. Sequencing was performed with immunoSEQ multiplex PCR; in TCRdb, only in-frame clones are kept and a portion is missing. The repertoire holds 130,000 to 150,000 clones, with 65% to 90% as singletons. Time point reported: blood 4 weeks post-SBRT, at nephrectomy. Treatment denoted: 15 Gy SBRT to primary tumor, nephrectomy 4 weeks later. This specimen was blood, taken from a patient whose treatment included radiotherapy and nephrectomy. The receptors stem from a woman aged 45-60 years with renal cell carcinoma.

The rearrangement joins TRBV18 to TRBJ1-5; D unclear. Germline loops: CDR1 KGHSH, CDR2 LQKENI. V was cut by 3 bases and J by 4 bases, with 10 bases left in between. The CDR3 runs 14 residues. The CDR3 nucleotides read TGTGCCAGCTCACCTCTAGCCACTAATCAGCCCCAGCATTTT. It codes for CASSPLATNQPQHF.

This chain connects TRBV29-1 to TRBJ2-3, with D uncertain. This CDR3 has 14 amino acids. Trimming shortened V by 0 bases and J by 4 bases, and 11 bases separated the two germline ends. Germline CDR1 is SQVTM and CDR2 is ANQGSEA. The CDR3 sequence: CSVEDGWVADTQYF. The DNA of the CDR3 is TGCAGCGTTGAAGATGGGTGGGTGGCAGATACGCAGTATTTT.

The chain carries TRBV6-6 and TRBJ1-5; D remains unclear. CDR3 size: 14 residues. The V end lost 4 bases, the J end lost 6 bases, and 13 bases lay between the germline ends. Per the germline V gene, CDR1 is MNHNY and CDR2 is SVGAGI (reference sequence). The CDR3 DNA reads TGTGCCAGCAGTTCTGAGATAGAGGTTCAGCCCCAGCATTTT. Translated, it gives CASSSEIEVQPQHF.

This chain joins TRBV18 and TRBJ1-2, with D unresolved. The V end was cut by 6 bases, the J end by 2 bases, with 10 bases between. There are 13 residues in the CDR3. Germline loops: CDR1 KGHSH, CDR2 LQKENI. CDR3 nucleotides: TGTGCCAGCTCCCCAGACGAGAACTATGGCTACACCTTC. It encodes CASSPDENYGYTF. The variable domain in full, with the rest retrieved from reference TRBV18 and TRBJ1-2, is NAGVMQNPRHLVRRRGQEARLRCSPMKGHSHVYWYRQLPEEGLKFMVYLQKENIIDESGMPKERFSAEFPKEGPSILRIQQVVRGDSAAYFCASSPDENYGYTFGSGTRLTVV.

CDR3 protein: CASSISIASGEEDTQYF. In nucleotides, the CDR3 is TGTGCCAGTAGTATATCGATCGCTAGCGGGGAAGAAGATACGCAGTATTTT. The chain has TRBV19 and TRBJ2-3; 9 nucleotides match TRBD2. The junction had 11 bases not matched to a gene; V was cut back by 2 bases and J by 5 bases. The CDR3 is 17 amino acids. Germline values: CDR1 LNHDA, CDR2 SQIVND (reference sequence).

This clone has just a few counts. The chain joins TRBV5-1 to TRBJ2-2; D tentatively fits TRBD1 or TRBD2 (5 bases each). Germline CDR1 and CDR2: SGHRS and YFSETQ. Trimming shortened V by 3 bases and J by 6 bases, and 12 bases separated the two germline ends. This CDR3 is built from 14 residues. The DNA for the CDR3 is TGCGCCAGCAGCTACGAACGGGACGCCGGGGAGCTGTTTTTT. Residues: CASSYERDAGELFF. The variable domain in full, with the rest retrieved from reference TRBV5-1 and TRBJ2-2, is KAGVTQTPRYLIKTRGQQVTLSCSPISGHRSVSWYQQTPGQGLQFLFEYFSETQRNKGNFPGRFSGRQFSNSRSEMNVSTLELGDSALYLCASSYERDAGELFFGEGSRLTVL.

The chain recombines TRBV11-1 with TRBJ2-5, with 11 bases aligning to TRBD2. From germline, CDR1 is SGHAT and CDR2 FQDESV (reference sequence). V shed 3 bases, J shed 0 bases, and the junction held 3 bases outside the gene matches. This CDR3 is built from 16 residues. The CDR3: CASSFSSGRNQETQYF. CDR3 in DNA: TGTGCCAGCAGCTTTTCTAGCGGGAGGAACCAAGAGACCCAGTACTTC. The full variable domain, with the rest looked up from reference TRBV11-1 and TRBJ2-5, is EAEVAQSPRYKITEKSQAVAFWCDPISGHATLYWYRQILGQGPELLVQFQDESVVDDSQLPKDRFSAERLKGVDSTLKIQPAELGDSAMYLCASSFSSGRNQETQYFGPGTRLLVL.

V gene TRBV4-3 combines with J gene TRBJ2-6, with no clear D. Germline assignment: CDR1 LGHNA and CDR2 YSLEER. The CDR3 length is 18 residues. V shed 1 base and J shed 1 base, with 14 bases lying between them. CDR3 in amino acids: CASSQAGGSHSGANVLTF. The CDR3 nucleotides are TGCGCCAGCAGCCAAGCAGGTGGCTCCCATTCTGGGGCCAACGTCCTGACTTTC.

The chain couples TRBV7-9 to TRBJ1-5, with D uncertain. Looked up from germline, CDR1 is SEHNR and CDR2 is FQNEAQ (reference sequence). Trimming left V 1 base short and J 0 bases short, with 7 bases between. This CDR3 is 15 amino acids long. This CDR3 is CASSLGAPSNQPQHF. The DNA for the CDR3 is TGTGCCAGCAGCTTAGGGGCACCTAGCAATCAGCCCCAGCATTTT.

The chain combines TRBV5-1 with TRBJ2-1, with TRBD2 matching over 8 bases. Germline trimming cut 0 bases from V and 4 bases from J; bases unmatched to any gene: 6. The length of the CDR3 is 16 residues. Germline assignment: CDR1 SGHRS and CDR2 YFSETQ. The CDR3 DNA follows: TGCGCCAGCAGCTTGGGAGGAGCGGGGGAGTACAATGAGCAGTTCTTC. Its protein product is CASSLGGAGEYNEQFF.

The CDR3 nucleotides are TGTGCCAGCGGGAAGGGGTCACAACTAGCTAACTATGGCTACACCTTC. Its translation is CASGKGSQLANYGYTF. The chain couples TRBV28 to TRBJ1-2; perhaps TRBD1 as D (5 bases). The CDR3 has 16 residues. Germline assignment: CDR1 MDHEN and CDR2 SYDVKM. V gave up 8 bases and J gave up 0 bases, with 19 bases separating them.

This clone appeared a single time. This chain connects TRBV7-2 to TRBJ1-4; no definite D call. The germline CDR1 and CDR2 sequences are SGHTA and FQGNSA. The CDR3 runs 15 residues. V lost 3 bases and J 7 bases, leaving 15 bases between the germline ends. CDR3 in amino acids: CASSFGRATGEKLFF. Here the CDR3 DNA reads TGTGCCAGCAGCTTTGGCCGCGCGACGGGTGAAAAACTGTTTTTT.

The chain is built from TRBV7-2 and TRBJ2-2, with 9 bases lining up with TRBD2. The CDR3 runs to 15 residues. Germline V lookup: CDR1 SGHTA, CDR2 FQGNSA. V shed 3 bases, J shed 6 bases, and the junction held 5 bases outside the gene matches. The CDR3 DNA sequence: TGTGCCAGCAGCTTTACTAGCGGGCTTTCCGGGGAGCTGTTTTTT. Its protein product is CASSFTSGLSGELFF.

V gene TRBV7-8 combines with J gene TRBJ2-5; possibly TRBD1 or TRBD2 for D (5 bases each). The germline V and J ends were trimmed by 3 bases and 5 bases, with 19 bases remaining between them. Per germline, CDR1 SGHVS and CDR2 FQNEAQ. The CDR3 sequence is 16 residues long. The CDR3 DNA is TGTGCCAGCAGCTTCGCTTTCGAGAGGGGAGTCGAGACCCAGTACTTC. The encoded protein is CASSFAFERGVETQYF.

The CDR3 region is CASSKHKGGVHNQPQHF. In nucleotides, the CDR3 is TGTGCCAGCTCCAAACATAAGGGGGGAGTGCACAATCAGCCCCAGCATTTT. This chain joins TRBV5-6 and TRBJ1-5; tentatively, D is TRBD1 (6 bases). The V end lost 7 bases, the J end lost 3 bases, and 23 bases lay between the germline ends. CDR3 size: 17 residues. Germline V lookup: CDR1 SGHDT, CDR2 YYEEEE.

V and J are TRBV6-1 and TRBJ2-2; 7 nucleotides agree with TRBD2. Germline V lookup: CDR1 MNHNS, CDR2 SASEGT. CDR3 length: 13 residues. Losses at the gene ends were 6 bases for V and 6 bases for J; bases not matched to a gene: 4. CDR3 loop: CASSGRRPGELFF. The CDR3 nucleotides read TGTGCCAGCAGCGGGAGGCGTCCCGGGGAGCTGTTTTTT.

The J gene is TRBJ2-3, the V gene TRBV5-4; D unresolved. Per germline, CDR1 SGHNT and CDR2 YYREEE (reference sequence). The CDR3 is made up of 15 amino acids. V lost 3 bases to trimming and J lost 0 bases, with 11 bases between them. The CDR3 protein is CASSSEPASTDTQYF. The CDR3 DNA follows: TGTGCCAGCAGCTCCGAACCAGCTAGCACAGATACGCAGTATTTT.

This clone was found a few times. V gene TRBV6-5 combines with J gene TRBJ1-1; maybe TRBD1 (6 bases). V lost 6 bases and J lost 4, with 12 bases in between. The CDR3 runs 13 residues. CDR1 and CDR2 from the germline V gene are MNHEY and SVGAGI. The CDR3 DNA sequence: TGTGCCAGCAGCCTACAGGGTACCACTGAAGCTTTCTTT. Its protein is CASSLQGTTEAFF.

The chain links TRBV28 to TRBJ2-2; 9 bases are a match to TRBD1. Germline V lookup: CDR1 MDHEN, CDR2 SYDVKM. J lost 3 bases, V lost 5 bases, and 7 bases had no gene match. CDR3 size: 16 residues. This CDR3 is CASSLTGGVDTGELFF. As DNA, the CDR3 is TGTGCCAGCAGTCTTACAGGGGGCGTTGACACCGGGGAGCTGTTTTTT.

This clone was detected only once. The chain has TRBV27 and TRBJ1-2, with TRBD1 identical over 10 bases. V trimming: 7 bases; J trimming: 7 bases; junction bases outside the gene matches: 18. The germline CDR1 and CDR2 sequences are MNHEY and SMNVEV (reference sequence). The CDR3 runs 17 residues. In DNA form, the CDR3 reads TGTGCCAGCATGGAATTCTCCTCAAGACAGGGGGCTTTTGGCTACACCTTC. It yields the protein CASMEFSSRQGAFGYTF.